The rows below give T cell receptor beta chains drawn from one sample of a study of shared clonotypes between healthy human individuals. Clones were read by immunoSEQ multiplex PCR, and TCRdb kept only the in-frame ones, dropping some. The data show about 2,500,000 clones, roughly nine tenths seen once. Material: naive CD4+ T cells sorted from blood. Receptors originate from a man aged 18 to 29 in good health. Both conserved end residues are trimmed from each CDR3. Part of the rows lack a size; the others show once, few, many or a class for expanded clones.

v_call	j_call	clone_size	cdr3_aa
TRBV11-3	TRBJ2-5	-	ASSSRLAGDQETQY
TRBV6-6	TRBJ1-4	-	ASTGTGRGEKLF
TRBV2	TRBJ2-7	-	ASSVLASGGEQY
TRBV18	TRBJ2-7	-	ASSMGQAYEQY
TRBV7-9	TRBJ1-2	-	ASSPGQGFYGYT
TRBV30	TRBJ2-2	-	AWTATNTGELF
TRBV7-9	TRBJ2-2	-	ASSLIAGTWTGELF
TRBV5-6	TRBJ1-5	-	ASSLGQHNQPQH
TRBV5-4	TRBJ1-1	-	ASSGSKMRGTEAF
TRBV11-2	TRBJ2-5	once	ASSLVGLAVETQY
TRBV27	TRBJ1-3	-	ASSLQPSGNTIY
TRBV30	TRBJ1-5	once	AWSDTRVQALGQPQH
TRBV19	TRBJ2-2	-	ASSIGTSGKANTGELF
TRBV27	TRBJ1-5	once	ASSLSVVSASNQPQH
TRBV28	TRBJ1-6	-	ASSFGGRVDSPLH
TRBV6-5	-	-	ASSYSPGGTYEQY
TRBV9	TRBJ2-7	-	ASSVETSGGSNEQY
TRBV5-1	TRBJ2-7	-	ASGTSGSIYEQY
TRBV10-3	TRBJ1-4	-	AISAGQGEKLF
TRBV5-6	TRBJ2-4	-	ASSFPRLAKNIQY
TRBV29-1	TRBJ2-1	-	SVARGLDEQF
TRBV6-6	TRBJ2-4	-	ASSGRSLAKNIQY
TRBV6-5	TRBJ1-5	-	ASSWDRDNQPQH
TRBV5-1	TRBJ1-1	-	ASSPANTEAF
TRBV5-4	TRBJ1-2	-	ASTLEGRANYGYT
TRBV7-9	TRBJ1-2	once	ASSPSSYGYT
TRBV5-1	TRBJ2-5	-	ASSFRGARETQY
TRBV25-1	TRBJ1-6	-	ASTPPGRRDNSPLH
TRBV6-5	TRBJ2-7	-	ASSYGTPYEQY
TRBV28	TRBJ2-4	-	ASSPVPGGNIQY
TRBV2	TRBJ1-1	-	ASLTRTDTEAF
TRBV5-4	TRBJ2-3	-	ASSNPQRGSTDTQY
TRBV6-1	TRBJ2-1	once	ASSEAGTGSYNEQF